The rows below give T cell receptor beta chains drawn from one sample of a study of cytomegalovirus exposure and HLA in healthy donors. Profiling relied on immunoSEQ multiplex PCR, and the TCRdb table lists in-frame clones only, not all of them. The data hold 140,000 or so clones, with around two thirds observed a single time. The sample taken for sequencing was PBMCs. The receptors derive from a man aged 18 to 30 in good health and CMV-seropositive. Both conserved end residues are part of each CDR3. Not all rows give a size; the values are once, few, many and, for expanded clones, a class.

j_call clone_size v_call cdr3_aa
TRBJ1-4 - TRBV9 CASSGGQGKAEKLFF
TRBJ1-1 - TRBV2 CASSIDRGQVGNTEAFF
TRBJ2-5 - TRBV6-6 CASSSTAIGETQYF
TRBJ1-6 few TRBV13 CASTQLSSYNSPLHF
TRBJ2-1 - TRBV4-2 CASSQGGSGGSYNEQFF
TRBJ2-1 - TRBV7-9 CASSSGGYNEQFF
TRBJ1-2 - TRBV10-3 CAISDSKGQGYYGYTF
TRBJ1-4 - TRBV5-1 CASSLGRHGMVNEKLFF
TRBJ2-5 - TRBV11-2 CASSQGLAGFQETQYF
TRBJ2-3 - TRBV27 CASAATLSGADTQYF
TRBJ2-5 - TRBV5-4 CASSFRGRGGGQETQYF
TRBJ2-3 - TRBV6-5 CASSYAPGDTQYF
TRBJ1-2 once TRBV15 CATSRDRGPNYGYTF
TRBJ1-4 - TRBV18 CASSAEFRGGPTNEKLFF
TRBJ2-7 - TRBV25-1 CASRDNSDRAYEQYF
TRBJ1-4 - TRBV7-9 CASSSGDRGSEKLFF
TRBJ1-1 - TRBV28 CASLRQGVFGNTEAFF
TRBJ1-6 - TRBV5-1 CASSRTGTANSPLHF
TRBJ1-2 - TRBV5-4 CASSPEGILKNYGYTF
TRBJ2-5 - TRBV10-1 CASSEPSSGRETQYF
TRBJ2-5 - TRBV19 CASSLGQGARETQYF
TRBJ1-3 - TRBV13 CASSPRGGSGNTIYF
TRBJ1-1 - TRBV11-2 CASSLDREVWNTEAFF
TRBJ2-5 - TRBV29-1 CSVDSGKETQYF
TRBJ1-5 few TRBV18 CASSSQGNQPQHF
TRBJ2-7 - TRBV5-8 CASSQGTPQIYEQYF
TRBJ2-1 - TRBV27 CASWGGSSYNEQFF